This TCR beta chain was identified in a study of T cells in tuberculosis. Study in general: In South Africa, adults with active tuberculosis were compared with IGRA-negative and latently infected IGRA-positive adolescents.

Germline values: CDR1 SGHVS, CDR2 FNYEAQ. The CDR3 consists of 15 residues. V lost 3 bases to trimming and J lost 4 bases; unmatched junction nucleotides: 5. TCRdb's table, derived via immunoSEQ multiplex PCR, lists solely in-frame clones and lacks some. Of 30,000 to 40,000 clones listed, 95% to 97% are singletons. The sample taken for sequencing was PBMCs. The clonotype comes from a donor between 10 and 29 years old with latent tuberculosis or without tuberculosis infection. V is TRBV7-6 and J is TRBJ2-3, with TRBD2 matching over 9 bases. The CDR3 DNA follows: TGTGCCAGCAGCTTGGCTAGCGGGGATCCAGATACGCAGTATTTT. The encoded protein is CASSLASGDPDTQYF.